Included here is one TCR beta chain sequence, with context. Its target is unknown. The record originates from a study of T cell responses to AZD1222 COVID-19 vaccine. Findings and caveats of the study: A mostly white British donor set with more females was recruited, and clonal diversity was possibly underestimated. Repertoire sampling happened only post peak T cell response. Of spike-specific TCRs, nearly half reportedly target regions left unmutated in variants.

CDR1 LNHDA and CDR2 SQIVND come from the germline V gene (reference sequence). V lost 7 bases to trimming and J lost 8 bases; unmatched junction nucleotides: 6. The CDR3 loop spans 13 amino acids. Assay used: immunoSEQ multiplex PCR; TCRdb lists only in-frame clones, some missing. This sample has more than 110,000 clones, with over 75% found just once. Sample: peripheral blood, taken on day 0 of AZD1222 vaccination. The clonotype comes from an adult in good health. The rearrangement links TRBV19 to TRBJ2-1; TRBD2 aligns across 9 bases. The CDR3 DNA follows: TGTGCCAGTAATATGCGGGAGGGATATGAGCAGTTCTTC. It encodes CASNMREGYEQFF.